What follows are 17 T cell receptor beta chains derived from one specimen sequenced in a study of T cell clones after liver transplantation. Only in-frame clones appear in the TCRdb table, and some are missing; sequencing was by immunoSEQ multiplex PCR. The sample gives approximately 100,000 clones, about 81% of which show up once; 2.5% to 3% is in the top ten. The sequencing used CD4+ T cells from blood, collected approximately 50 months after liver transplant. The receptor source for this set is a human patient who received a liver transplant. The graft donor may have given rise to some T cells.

The CDR3 nucleotides read TGCAGCGTCCGACAGGGGATGGATACGGGGGAGCAGTACTTC. Amino acid sequence: CSVRQGMDTGEQYF. The chain carries TRBV29-1 and TRBJ2-7; TRBD1 aligns across 8 bases. V was clipped by 6 bases and J by 7 bases; unmatched bases: 14. The CDR3 is made up of 14 amino acids. Germline V gene lookup returns CDR1 SQVTM and CDR2 ANQGSEA.

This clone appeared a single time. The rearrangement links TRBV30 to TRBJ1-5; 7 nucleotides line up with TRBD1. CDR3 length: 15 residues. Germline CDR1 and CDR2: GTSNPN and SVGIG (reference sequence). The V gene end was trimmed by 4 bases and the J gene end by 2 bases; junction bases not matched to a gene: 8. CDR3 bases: TGTGCCTGGACCCCAGGGGGGGCAGGCAATCAGCCCCAGCATTTT. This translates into CAWTPGGAGNQPQHF. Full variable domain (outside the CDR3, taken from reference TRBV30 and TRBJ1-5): SQTIHQWPATLVQPVGSPLSLECTVEGTSNPNLYWYRQAAGRGLQLLFYSVGIGQISSEVPQNLSASRPQDRQFILSSKKLLLSDSGFYLCAWTPGGAGNQPQHFGDGTRLSIL.

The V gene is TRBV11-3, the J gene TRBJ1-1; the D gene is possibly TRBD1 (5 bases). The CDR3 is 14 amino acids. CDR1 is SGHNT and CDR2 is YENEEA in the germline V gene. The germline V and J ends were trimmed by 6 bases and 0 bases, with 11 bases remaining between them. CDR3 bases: TGTGCCAGCAGTGCCGGAGGGGTGAACACTGAAGCTTTCTTT. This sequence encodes CASSAGGVNTEAFF.

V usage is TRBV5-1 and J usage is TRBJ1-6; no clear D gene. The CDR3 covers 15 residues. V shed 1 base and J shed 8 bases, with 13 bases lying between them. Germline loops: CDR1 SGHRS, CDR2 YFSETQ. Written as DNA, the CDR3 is TGCGCCAGCAGCTTGCCGGGCAGAAGAGATTCACCCCTCCACTTT. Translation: CASSLPGRRDSPLHF. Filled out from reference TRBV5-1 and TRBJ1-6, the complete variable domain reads KAGVTQTPRYLIKTRGQQVTLSCSPISGHRSVSWYQQTPGQGLQFLFEYFSETQRNKGNFPGRFSGRQFSNSRSEMNVSTLELGDSALYLCASSLPGRRDSPLHFGNGTRLTVT.

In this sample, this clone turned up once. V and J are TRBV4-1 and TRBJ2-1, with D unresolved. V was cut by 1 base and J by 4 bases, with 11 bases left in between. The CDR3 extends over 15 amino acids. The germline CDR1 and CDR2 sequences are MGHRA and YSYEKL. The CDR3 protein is CASSQVVGPYNEQFF. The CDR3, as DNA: TGCGCCAGCAGCCAAGTAGTTGGACCATACAATGAGCAGTTCTTC.

The CDR3 is CSVLGSGGTDTQYF. The CDR3, as DNA: TGCAGCGTCCTTGGGTCGGGAGGTACAGATACGCAGTATTTT. J is TRBJ2-3 and V is TRBV29-1, with 7 bases identical to TRBD2. This CDR3 is built from 14 residues. Trimming took 6 bases from V and 3 from J; bases not matched to a gene: 9. Germline CDR1 is SQVTM and CDR2 is ANQGSEA.

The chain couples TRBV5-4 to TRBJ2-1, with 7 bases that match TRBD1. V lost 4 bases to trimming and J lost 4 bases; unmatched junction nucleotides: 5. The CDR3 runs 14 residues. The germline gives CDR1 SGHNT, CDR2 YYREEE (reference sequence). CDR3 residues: CASSKGTAYNEQFF. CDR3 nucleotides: TGTGCCAGCAGCAAAGGGACAGCATACAATGAGCAGTTCTTC.

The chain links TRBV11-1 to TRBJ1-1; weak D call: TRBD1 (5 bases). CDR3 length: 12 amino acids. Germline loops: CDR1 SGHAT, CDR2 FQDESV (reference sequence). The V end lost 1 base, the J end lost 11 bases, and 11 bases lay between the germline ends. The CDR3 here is CASSLGRQGAFF. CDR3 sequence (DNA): TGTGCCAGCAGCTTAGGCCGGCAGGGTGCTTTCTTT.

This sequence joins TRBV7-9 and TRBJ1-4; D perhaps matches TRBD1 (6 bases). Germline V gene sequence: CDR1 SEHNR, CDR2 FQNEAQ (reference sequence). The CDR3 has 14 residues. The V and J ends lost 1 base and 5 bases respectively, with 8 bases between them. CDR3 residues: CASSLVTGNEKLFF. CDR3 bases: TGTGCCAGCAGCTTAGTTACAGGGAATGAAAAACTGTTTTTT.

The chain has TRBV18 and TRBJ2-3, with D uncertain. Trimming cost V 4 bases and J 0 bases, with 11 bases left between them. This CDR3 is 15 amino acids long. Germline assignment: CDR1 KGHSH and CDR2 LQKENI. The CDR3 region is CASSLLLTSTDTQYF. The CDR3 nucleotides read TGTGCCAGCTCACTATTGCTGACTAGCACAGATACGCAGTATTTT.

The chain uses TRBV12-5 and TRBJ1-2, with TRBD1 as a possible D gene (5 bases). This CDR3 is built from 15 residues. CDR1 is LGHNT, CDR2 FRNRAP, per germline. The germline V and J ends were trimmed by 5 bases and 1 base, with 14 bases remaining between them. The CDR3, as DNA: TGTGCTAGTGGTACCCAAGGGGCCTTTAACTATGGCTACACCTTC. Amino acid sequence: CASGTQGAFNYGYTF.

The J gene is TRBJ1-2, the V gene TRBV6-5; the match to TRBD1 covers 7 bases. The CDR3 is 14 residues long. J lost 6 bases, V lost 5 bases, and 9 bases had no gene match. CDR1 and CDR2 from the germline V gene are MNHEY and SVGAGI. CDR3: CASSTPGQSNGYTF. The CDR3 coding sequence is TGTGCCAGCAGTACCCCGGGACAGTCGAATGGCTACACCTTC.

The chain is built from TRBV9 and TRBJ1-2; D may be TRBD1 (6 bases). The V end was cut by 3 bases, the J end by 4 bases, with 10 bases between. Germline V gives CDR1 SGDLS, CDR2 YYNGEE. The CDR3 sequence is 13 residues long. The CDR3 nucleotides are TGTGCCAGCAGCGCCACAGGGACCTATGGCTACACCTTC. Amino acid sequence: CASSATGTYGYTF.

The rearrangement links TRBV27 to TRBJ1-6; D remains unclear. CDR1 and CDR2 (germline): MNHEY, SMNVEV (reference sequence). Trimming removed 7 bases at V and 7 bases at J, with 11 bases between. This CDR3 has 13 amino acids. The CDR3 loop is CASTVGPNSPLHF. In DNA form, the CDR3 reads TGTGCCAGCACGGTCGGACCCAATTCACCCCTCCACTTT.

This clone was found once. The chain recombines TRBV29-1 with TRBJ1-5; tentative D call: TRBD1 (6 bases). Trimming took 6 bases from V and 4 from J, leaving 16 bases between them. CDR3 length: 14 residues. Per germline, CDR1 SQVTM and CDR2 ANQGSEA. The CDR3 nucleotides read TGCAGCGTGGGGGACATTTTCGGAAATCAGCCCCAGCATTTT. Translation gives CSVGDIFGNQPQHF.

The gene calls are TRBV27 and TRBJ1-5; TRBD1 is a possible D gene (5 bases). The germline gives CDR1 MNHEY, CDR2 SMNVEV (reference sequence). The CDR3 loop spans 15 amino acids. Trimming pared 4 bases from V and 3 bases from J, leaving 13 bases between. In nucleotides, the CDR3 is TGTGCCAGCAGTTCCCGGGACGGATACAATCAGCCCCAGCATTTT. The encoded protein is CASSSRDGYNQPQHF.

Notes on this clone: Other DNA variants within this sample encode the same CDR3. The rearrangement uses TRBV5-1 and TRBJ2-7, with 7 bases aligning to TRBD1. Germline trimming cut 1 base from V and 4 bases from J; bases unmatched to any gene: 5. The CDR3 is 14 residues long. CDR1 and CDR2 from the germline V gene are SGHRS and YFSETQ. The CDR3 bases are TGCGCCAGCAGCTTGTCAGGGGGACCATACGAGCAGTACTTC. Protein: CASSLSGGPYEQYF. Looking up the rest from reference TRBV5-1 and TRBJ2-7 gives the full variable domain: KAGVTQTPRYLIKTRGQQVTLSCSPISGHRSVSWYQQTPGQGLQFLFEYFSETQRNKGNFPGRFSGRQFSNSRSEMNVSTLELGDSALYLCASSLSGGPYEQYFGPGTRLTVT.